Sequencing of this T cell receptor beta chain was carried out in a study of identifying expanded T cells in peripheral blood. Notes on the study in general: Technical replicates showed around 1.2 changed clones; approximately 2 weeks about 16; four weeks 19. Across healthy donors, higher total template counts meant significantly greater approximately two-week count variance.

Collection occurred without any documented infections or immune events in donors. The CDR3 runs to 14 residues. With V trimmed by 5 bases and J by 5 bases, 4 bases remained unmatched. Germline loops: CDR1 SEHNR, CDR2 FQNEAQ (reference sequence). Regarding this clone: The antigen is unknown.

Some clones are missing from TCRdb's copy, which holds only in-frame ones; the method was immunoSEQ multiplex PCR. The table lists about 85,000 clones, 88% of them singletons. Sequenced input: blood. The genes are TRBV7-9 and TRBJ2-7; 12 bases align to TRBD2. The sequence derives from a person aged 18 to 75 in good health. The chain's CDR3 is CASSTSGGWNEQYF. The CDR3 DNA sequence: TGTGCCAGCAGCACTAGCGGGGGGTGGAACGAGCAGTACTTC. Full variable domain (remainder filled in from reference TRBV7-9 and TRBJ2-7): DTGVSQNPRHKITKRGQNVTFRCDPISEHNRLYWYRQTLGQGPEFLTYFQNEAQLEKSRLLSDRFSAERPKGSFSTLEIQRTEQGDSAMYLCASSTSGGWNEQYFGPGTRLTVT.